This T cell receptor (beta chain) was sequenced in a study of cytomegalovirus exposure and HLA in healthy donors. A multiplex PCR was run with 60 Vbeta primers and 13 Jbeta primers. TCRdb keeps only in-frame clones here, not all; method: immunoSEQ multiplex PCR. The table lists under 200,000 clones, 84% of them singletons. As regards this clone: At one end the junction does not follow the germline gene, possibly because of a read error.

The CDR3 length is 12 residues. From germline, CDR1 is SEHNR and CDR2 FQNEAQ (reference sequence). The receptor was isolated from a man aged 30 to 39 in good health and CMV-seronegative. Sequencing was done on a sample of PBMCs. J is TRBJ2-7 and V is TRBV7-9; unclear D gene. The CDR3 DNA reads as TGTTCCAGCAGCTTAGCCACCTACGAGCAGTACTTC. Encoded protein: CSSSLATYEQYF.